A single sample gave rise to the 21 T cell receptor beta chains below, sequenced in a study of CXCR3-negative and CXCR3-positive naive CD8 T cells. General observations from the study: Researchers report that CXCR3-positive naive cells carry more hydrophobic TRB CDR3s than CXCR3-negative naive cells.

No antigen has been assigned to these receptors. Researchers prepared the TRB cDNA libraries using 5' RACE with UMI labels. Reprocessing the 5' RACE reads, TCRdb reports a single entry for every CDR3 protein and omits DNA. The sample totals some 99,000 distinct CDR3 sequences. The specimen was naive CXCR3+ CD8+ T cells from blood. Subset denoted: CD45RO-CCR7+CD27+CD95- naive CD8+ T cells expressing CXCR3 (TNR3+). The receptors stem from a human donor in good health. Some clones in this sample may be carry-over from other donors' samples.

This chain joins TRBV20-1 and TRBJ1-2; TCRdb calls TRBD1, which cannot be checked without DNA. The CDR3 spans 18 residues. Looked up from germline, CDR1 is DFQATT and CDR2 is SNEGSKA (reference sequence). The CDR3 loop is CSAPGQGPIRLTNYGYTF.

This chain connects TRBV5-1 to TRBJ2-1; TCRdb selects TRBD2, and the lack of DNA leaves this call unchecked. Per germline, CDR1 SGHRS and CDR2 YFSETQ. The CDR3 runs 16 residues. The CDR3 protein is CASSPGLAGAYNEQFF.

The genes are TRBV27 and TRBJ1-1; TCRdb outputs TRBD1, but without DNA this stays unchecked. The germline CDR1 and CDR2 sequences are MNHEY and SMNVEV (reference sequence). The CDR3 contains 13 residues. The CDR3 spells CASSLAGATEAFF.

This sequence joins TRBV18 and TRBJ2-7. The germline V gene encodes CDR1 KGHSH and CDR2 LQKENI. The CDR3 spans 13 residues. CDR3 protein: CASSRTATYEQYF.

The V and J genes are TRBV20-1 and TRBJ2-7; lacking DNA, the TRBD2 call made by TCRdb goes unchecked. Germline values: CDR1 DFQATT, CDR2 SNEGSKA (reference sequence). The CDR3 runs to 17 residues. CDR3 amino acids: CSAAKPPGEGGPNEQYF.

The CDR3 region is CASSLGARFYEQYF. The chain uses TRBV7-2 and TRBJ2-7. The CDR3 covers 14 residues. Germline V lookup: CDR1 SGHTA, CDR2 FQGNSA.

This chain uses TRBV7-9 with TRBJ2-2; TCRdb's D gene call, TRBD1, goes unchecked for lack of DNA. The CDR3 has 15 residues. The V gene's germline CDR1 is SEHNR and CDR2 FQNEAQ (reference sequence). CDR3 residues: CASSTAGTYTGELFF. Looking up the rest from reference TRBV7-9 and TRBJ2-2 gives the full variable domain: DTGVSQNPRHKITKRGQNVTFRCDPISEHNRLYWYRQTLGQGPEFLTYFQNEAQLEKSRLLSDRFSAERPKGSFSTLEIQRTEQGDSAMYLCASSTAGTYTGELFFGEGSRLTVL.

V usage is TRBV28 and J usage is TRBJ2-1; no DNA is available, so the TRBD1 call from TCRdb remains unchecked. The CDR3 covers 20 residues. Per the germline V gene, CDR1 is MDHEN and CDR2 is SYDVKM. The CDR3: CASSSHRVNSGELGGNEQFF.

The rearrangement links TRBV6-5 to TRBJ1-6. The CDR3 has 15 residues. The V gene's germline CDR1 is MNHEY and CDR2 SVGAGI. CDR3 residues: CASSDVDLRNSPLHF.

This chain links TRBV4-3 with TRBJ1-1; TCRdb designates TRBD1, a call that cannot be tested without DNA. The CDR3 is made up of 16 amino acids. CDR1 and CDR2 (germline): LGHNA, YSLEER. CDR3 loop: CASSQDRTGWNTEAFF.

The V and J genes are TRBV6-5 and TRBJ2-5. Germline V gene data show CDR1 as MNHEY and CDR2 as SVGAGI. The length of the CDR3 is 14 residues. CDR3 sequence reads: CASSYSKAVETQYF.

The V gene is TRBV19, the J gene TRBJ2-3. The germline V gene has CDR1 LNHDA and CDR2 SQIVND (reference sequence). The CDR3 consists of 13 residues. The CDR3: CASSTQEGDTQYF.

This sequence joins TRBV29-1 and TRBJ2-7; TCRdb's D gene call, TRBD2, goes unchecked for lack of DNA. The CDR3 runs 12 residues. Per germline, CDR1 SQVTM and CDR2 ANQGSEA. CDR3 in amino acids: CSVAGSRAEQYF.

The chain combines TRBV28 with TRBJ2-7; the TCRdb D gene call, TRBD1, has no DNA to confirm it. Germline values: CDR1 MDHEN, CDR2 SYDVKM. The CDR3 loop spans 14 amino acids. The CDR3 here is CASSPPDSTYEQYF. The complete variable domain, with remaining parts taken from reference TRBV28 and TRBJ2-7, reads DVKVTQSSRYLVKRTGEKVFLECVQDMDHENMFWYRQDPGLGLRLIYFSYDVKMKEKGDIPEGYSVSREKKERFSLILESASTNQTSMYLCASSPPDSTYEQYFGPGTRLTVT.

The V and J genes are TRBV4-1 and TRBJ2-7; no DNA is available, so the TRBD1 call from TCRdb remains unchecked. CDR1 and CDR2 (germline): MGHRA, YSYEKL. The CDR3 has 17 residues. The CDR3 spells CASSQEAGGGGLFVQYF.

The chain is built from TRBV7-3 and TRBJ2-5. Germline V gene sequence: CDR1 SGHTA, CDR2 FQGTGA. CDR3 length equals 13 residues. The CDR3 spells CASSLMARETQYF.

The chain joins TRBV29-1 to TRBJ2-7; TCRdb's D call of TRBD1 is untestable without DNA. The length of the CDR3 is 14 residues. Germline values: CDR1 SQVTM, CDR2 ANQGSEA. The CDR3 loop reads CSVDPTGTGYEQYF.

The genes are TRBV28 and TRBJ2-7; the TRBD2 assignment by TCRdb is unverifiable without DNA. Germline V lookup: CDR1 MDHEN, CDR2 SYDVKM. This CDR3 has 14 amino acids. CDR3 residues: CASSMGLKVYEQYF. The whole variable domain, remainder taken from reference TRBV28 and TRBJ2-7, is DVKVTQSSRYLVKRTGEKVFLECVQDMDHENMFWYRQDPGLGLRLIYFSYDVKMKEKGDIPEGYSVSREKKERFSLILESASTNQTSMYLCASSMGLKVYEQYFGPGTRLTVT.

The CDR3 here is CASSRTSGGNEQFF. The V call is TRBV6-2 or TRBV6-3, the J call TRBJ2-1; the TCRdb call, TRBD2, lacks DNA for checking. The germline V gene has CDR1 MNHEY and CDR2 SVGEGT. The CDR3 runs 14 residues.

The chain employs TRBV9 and TRBJ1-3. The CDR3 is 15 residues long. CDR1 SGDLS and CDR2 YYNGEE come from the germline V gene. The CDR3 loop reads CASSPRTDSGNTIYF.

The chain is built from TRBV5-6 and TRBJ1-5. Germline CDR1 reads SGHDT; CDR2 reads YYEEEE. The CDR3 extends over 12 amino acids. The CDR3 region is CASSLGNQPQHF.